Shown below are 18 T cell receptor beta chains from a single sample sequenced in a study of neurological immune-mediated disorders. TCRdb re-derived calls from the 5' RACE reads in MiXCR, one entry per CDR3 protein. The sample yields tens of thousands of distinct CDR3 sequences, approximately 13% seen once. Time point indicated: longitudinal time-point 3. What was sequenced was PBMCs. The receptors here all came from a man younger than 45 in good health.

This clonotype was counted at least ten times. The chain uses TRBV28 and TRBJ2-5; D possibly corresponds to TRBD1 (5 bases). Trimming removed 4 bases at V and 1 base at J, with 10 bases between. The CDR3 has 14 residues. Germline-derived CDR1 and CDR2 are MDHEN and SYDVKM. The CDR3 is CASSSPGFQETQYF. Here the CDR3 DNA reads TGTGCCAGCAGTTCCCCAGGGTTCCAAGAGACCCAGTACTTC.

This clonotype appeared many times. This chain uses TRBV20-1 with TRBJ2-7, with 8 bases that match TRBD1. Losses at the gene ends were 0 bases for V and 1 base for J; bases not matched to a gene: 8. CDR3 size: 16 residues. Germline loops: CDR1 DFQATT, CDR2 SNEGSKA (reference sequence). The DNA of the CDR3 is TGCAGTGCTAGAGATTACGGCAGGGGGCTATCCTACGAGCAGTACTTC. It encodes CSARDYGRGLSYEQYF.

This clonotype has ten or more counts. The chain uses TRBV25-1 and TRBJ2-3; 7 nucleotides line up with TRBD2. This CDR3 has 14 amino acids. V shed 5 bases, J shed 2 bases, and the junction held 4 bases outside the gene matches. CDR1 is MGHDK, CDR2 SYGVNS, per germline. CDR3 protein: CASSSGLYTDTQYF. The CDR3 DNA is TGTGCCAGCAGTTCGGGACTATACACAGATACGCAGTATTTT. Combining the CDR3 with reference TRBV25-1 and TRBJ2-3 gives the whole variable domain EADIYQTPRYLVIGTGKKITLECSQTMGHDKMYWYQQDPGMELHLIHYSYGVNSTEKGDLSSESTVSRIRTEHFPLTLESARPSHTSQYLCASSSGLYTDTQYFGPGTRLTVL.

At least ten counts were recorded for this clonotype. The rearrangement links TRBV19 to TRBJ2-7; 8 nucleotides match TRBD1. The length of the CDR3 is 14 residues. The V and J ends lost 3 bases and 5 bases, in that order; junction bases with no gene match: 6. Germline CDR1 is LNHDA and CDR2 is SQIVND (reference sequence). This chain's CDR3 is CASSIGRGLNEQYF. For the CDR3, the DNA is TGTGCCAGTAGTATTGGCAGGGGGCTCAACGAGCAGTACTTC.

The sample holds many counts of this clonotype. V gene TRBV20-1 combines with J gene TRBJ2-6; D may be TRBD1 (6 bases). Trimming shortened V by 5 bases and J by 0 bases, and 17 bases separated the two germline ends. The CDR3 has 17 residues. Germline CDR1 DFQATT, CDR2 SNEGSKA (reference sequence). The CDR3 region is CSARRQALGSGANVLTF. The CDR3 region has the DNA TGCAGTGCTCGCCGACAGGCGTTAGGCTCTGGGGCCAACGTCCTGACTTTC.

This clonotype was seen repeatedly, ten times or more. The CDR3 nucleotides read TGTGCCAGCATCGGGATGGGGACTAGCGGGAAGAGTGATGAGCAGTTCTTC. Residues: CASIGMGTSGKSDEQFF. This sequence joins TRBV28 and TRBJ2-1; TRBD2 matches 13 bases. Germline CDR1 is MDHEN and CDR2 is SYDVKM. The CDR3 consists of 17 residues. The V and J ends lost 7 bases and 8 bases, in that order; junction bases with no gene match: 14.

Ten or more counts support this clonotype. The chain is built from TRBV6-5 and TRBJ1-2, with 10 bases lining up with TRBD1. Germline V gene sequence: CDR1 MNHEY, CDR2 SVGAGI. V lost 5 bases and J lost 2; bases outside the gene matches: 5. The CDR3 is made up of 15 amino acids. The CDR3 here is CASSPWTGGNYGYTF. Here the CDR3 DNA reads TGTGCCAGCAGTCCCTGGACAGGGGGGAACTATGGCTACACCTTC.

This clonotype appeared many times. The chain has TRBV20-1 and TRBJ1-1; 9 positions agree with TRBD1. Germline lookup yields CDR1 DFQATT and CDR2 SNEGSKA (reference sequence). The V and J ends lost 2 bases and 11 bases, in that order; junction bases with no gene match: 6. CDR3 length: 12 amino acids. The CDR3: CSARPRDRAAFF. The CDR3 DNA is TGCAGTGCTAGACCCCGGGACAGGGCTGCTTTCTTT.

This clonotype was picked up a small number of times. J is TRBJ2-3 and V is TRBV11-2; D uncertain. The CDR3 runs 15 residues. V was clipped by 1 base and J by 6 bases, with 14 bases between them. Looked up from germline, CDR1 is SGHAT and CDR2 is FQNNGV. Here the CDR3 DNA reads TGTGCCAGCAGCTTAGGCGTGGACGGTGGCGATACGCAGTATTTT. The encoded protein is CASSLGVDGGDTQYF.

V gene TRBV28 combines with J gene TRBJ2-5, with D uncertain. The V gene's germline CDR1 is MDHEN and CDR2 SYDVKM. The CDR3 totals 13 residues. V shed 7 bases and J shed 9 bases, with 18 bases lying between them. For the CDR3, the DNA is TGTGCCAGCATACCCGACCGGTTCGGGCCCCAGTACTTC. Translated: CASIPDRFGPQYF.

This clonotype was picked up many times. The rearrangement joins TRBV11-2 to TRBJ2-3; weak D call: TRBD1 (8 bases). Germline V CDR1 and CDR2: SGHAT, FQNNGV. The CDR3 is made up of 17 amino acids. The ends were cut back, 5 bases at V and 2 bases at J, with 20 bases in the middle. For the CDR3, the DNA is TGTGCCAGCAGCACAACAGGGGGGGGAAGCAACACAGATACGCAGTATTTT. Protein: CASSTTGGGSNTDTQYF.

This clonotype was found many times. The genes are TRBV9 and TRBJ2-1; no firm D call. Germline V gene lookup returns CDR1 SGDLS and CDR2 YYNGEE. This CDR3 spans 12 amino acids. Trimming cost V 6 bases and J 9 bases, with 13 bases left between them. CDR3: CASNKAPGEQFF. The CDR3 region has the DNA TGTGCCAGCAACAAGGCCCCTGGTGAGCAGTTCTTC.

Many counts were recorded for this clonotype. The chain employs TRBV5-1 and TRBJ2-1, with D possibly TRBD2 on 5 matching bases. The V and J ends lost 4 bases and 10 bases respectively, with 18 bases between them. The CDR3 runs to 14 residues. Germline CDR1 SGHRS, CDR2 YFSETQ. The CDR3 DNA reads as TGCGCCAGCAGCCCTGAGCGGCTACCCAGGGAGCAGTTCTTC. Translated, it gives CASSPERLPREQFF. Full variable domain (rest looked up from reference TRBV5-1 and TRBJ2-1): KAGVTQTPRYLIKTRGQQVTLSCSPISGHRSVSWYQQTPGQGLQFLFEYFSETQRNKGNFPGRFSGRQFSNSRSEMNVSTLELGDSALYLCASSPERLPREQFFGPGTRLTVL.

For this clonotype: The germline gene is not matched at one end of the junction; a read error may be the cause. This chain links TRBV5-1 with TRBJ1-5; D gene ambiguous. Germline CDR1 SGHRS, CDR2 YFSETQ. This CDR3 spans 13 amino acids. In DNA form, the CDR3 reads TGCGCCAGCAGCTTGGTCATCTGTCAGCCACAGCATTTT. This sequence encodes CASSLVICQPQHF.

In this sample, this clonotype turned up many times. The rearrangement links TRBV20-1 to TRBJ2-3; TRBD2 matches at 11 bases. Trimming removed 0 bases from V and 2 bases from J; junction bases left unmatched: 13. Germline values: CDR1 DFQATT, CDR2 SNEGSKA (reference sequence). The CDR3 sequence is 19 residues long. The DNA for the CDR3 is TGCAGTGCTAGAGATCCAGGGGGGATAGCGGGAGGGCTCACAGATACGCAGTATTTT. Protein: CSARDPGGIAGGLTDTQYF.

This clonotype occurred many times. The gene calls are TRBV11-2 and TRBJ2-3, with TRBD2 as a possible D gene (6 bases). Trimming removed 1 base at V and 2 bases at J, with 13 bases between. This CDR3 contains 16 residues. Germline V gives CDR1 SGHAT, CDR2 FQNNGV. DNA for the CDR3: TGTGCCAGCAGCTTAGGGGCTAGCGCCTTCACAGATACGCAGTATTTT. Protein sequence: CASSLGASAFTDTQYF.

In this sample, this clonotype turned up many times. The V gene is TRBV12-3 or TRBV12-4, the J gene TRBJ2-7; 8 bases align to TRBD1. The CDR3 has 14 residues. J lost 4 bases, V lost 5 bases, and 7 bases had no gene match. The CDR3 coding sequence is TGTGCCAGCAGTCGCCCGGACAGGGAGTACGAGCAGTACTTC. Protein: CASSRPDREYEQYF.

This clonotype appeared many times. V is TRBV28 and J is TRBJ1-4; D gene uncertain. This CDR3 region has 12 residues. Trimming cost V 5 bases and J 7 bases, with 8 bases left between them. CDR1 and CDR2 from the germline V gene are MDHEN and SYDVKM. The CDR3 DNA follows: TGTGCCAGCAGTCTGAGACCTGAAAAACTGTTTTTT. This gives the protein CASSLRPEKLFF.